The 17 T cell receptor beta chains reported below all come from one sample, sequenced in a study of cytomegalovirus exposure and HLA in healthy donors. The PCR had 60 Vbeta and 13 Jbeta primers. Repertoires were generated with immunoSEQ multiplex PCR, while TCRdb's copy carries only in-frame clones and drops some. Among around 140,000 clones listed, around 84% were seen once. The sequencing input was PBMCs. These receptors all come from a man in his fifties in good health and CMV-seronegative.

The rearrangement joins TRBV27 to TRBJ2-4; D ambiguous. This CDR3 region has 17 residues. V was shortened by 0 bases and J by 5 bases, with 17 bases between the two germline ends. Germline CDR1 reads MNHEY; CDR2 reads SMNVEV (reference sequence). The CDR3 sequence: CASSLSYGDLAENIQYF. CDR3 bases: TGTGCCAGCAGTTTATCGTATGGAGACCTCGCGGAAAACATTCAGTACTTC.

The DNA for the CDR3 is TGTGCCAGCAGGGGGGGACTAGCGGGAGGCGGGGGAGCCAAAAACATTCAGTACTTC. Residues: CASRGGLAGGGGAKNIQYF. The gene calls are TRBV7-2 and TRBJ2-4; 15 positions match TRBD2. V lost 6 bases to trimming and J lost 0 bases; unmatched junction nucleotides: 9. Per germline, CDR1 SGHTA and CDR2 FQGNSA. CDR3 length equals 19 residues. The full variable domain, with the rest looked up from reference TRBV7-2 and TRBJ2-4, is GAGVSQSPSNKVTEKGKDVELRCDPISGHTALYWYRQSLGQGLEFLIYFQGNSAPDKSGLPSDRFSAERTGGSVSTLTIQRTQQEDSAVYLCASRGGLAGGGGAKNIQYFGAGTRLSVL.

CDR3 loop: CASSLSLREGEKLFF. In DNA, the CDR3 is TGCGCCAGCAGCTTGTCTCTAAGGGAGGGGGAAAAACTGTTTTTT. The chain uses TRBV5-1 and TRBJ1-4; maybe TRBD1 (5 bases). CDR1 and CDR2 (germline): SGHRS, YFSETQ. Trimming removed 1 base at V and 8 bases at J, with 15 bases between. This CDR3 region has 15 residues.

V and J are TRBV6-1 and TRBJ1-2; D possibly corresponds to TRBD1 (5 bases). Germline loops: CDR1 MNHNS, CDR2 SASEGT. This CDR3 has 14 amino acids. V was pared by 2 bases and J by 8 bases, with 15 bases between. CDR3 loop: CASSEIQVYWGYTF. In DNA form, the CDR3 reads TGTGCCAGCAGTGAAATACAGGTCTATTGGGGCTACACCTTC.

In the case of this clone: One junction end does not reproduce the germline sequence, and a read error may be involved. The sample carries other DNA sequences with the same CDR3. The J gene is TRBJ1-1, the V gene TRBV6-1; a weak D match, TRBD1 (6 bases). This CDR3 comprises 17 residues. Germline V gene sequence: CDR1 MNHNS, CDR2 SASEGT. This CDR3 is CASSQGGGTLKNTEAFF. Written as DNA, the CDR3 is TGCGCCAGCAGTCAAGGGGGGGGCACCTTAAAGAACACTGAAGCTTTCTTT.

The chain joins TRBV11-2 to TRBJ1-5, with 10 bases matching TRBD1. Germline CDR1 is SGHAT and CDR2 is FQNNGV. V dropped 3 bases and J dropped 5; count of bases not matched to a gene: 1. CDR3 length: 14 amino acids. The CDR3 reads CASSLGTGDQPQHF. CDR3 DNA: TGTGCCAGCAGCTTGGGGACAGGGGATCAGCCCCAGCATTTT.

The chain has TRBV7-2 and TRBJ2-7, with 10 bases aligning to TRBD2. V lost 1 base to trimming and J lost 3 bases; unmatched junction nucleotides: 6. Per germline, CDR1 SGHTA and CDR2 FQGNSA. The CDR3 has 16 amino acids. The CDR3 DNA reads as TGTGCCAGCAGCTTAGTTTCTACTAGCGGGGACTACGAGCAGTACTTC. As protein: CASSLVSTSGDYEQYF.

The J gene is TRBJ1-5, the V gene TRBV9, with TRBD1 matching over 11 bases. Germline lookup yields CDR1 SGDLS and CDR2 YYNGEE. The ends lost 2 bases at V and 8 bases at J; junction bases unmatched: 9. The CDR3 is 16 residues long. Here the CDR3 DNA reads TGTGCCAGCAGCGTGGGGACAGGGGGGAAATCAGAGCCCCAGCATTTT. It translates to CASSVGTGGKSEPQHF.

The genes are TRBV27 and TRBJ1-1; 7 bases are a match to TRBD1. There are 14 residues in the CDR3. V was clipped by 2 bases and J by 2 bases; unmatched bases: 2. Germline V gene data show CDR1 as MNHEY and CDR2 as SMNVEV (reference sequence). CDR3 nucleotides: TGTGCCAGCAGTTTAGGGACAGCTAACACTGAAGCTTTCTTT. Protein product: CASSLGTANTEAFF.

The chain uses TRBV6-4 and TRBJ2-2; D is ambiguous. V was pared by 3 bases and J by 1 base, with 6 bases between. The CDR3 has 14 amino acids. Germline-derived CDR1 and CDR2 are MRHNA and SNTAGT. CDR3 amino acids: CASSEQMNTGELFF. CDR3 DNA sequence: TGTGCCAGCAGTGAACAGATGAACACCGGGGAGCTGTTTTTT.

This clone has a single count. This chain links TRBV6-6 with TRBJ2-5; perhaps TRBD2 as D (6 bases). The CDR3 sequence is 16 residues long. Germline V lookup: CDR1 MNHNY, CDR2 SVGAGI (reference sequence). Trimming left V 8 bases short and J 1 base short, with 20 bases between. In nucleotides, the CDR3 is TGTGCCAGCTCCTTCAATGCCCTAGCGTCCCAAGAGACCCAGTACTTC. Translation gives CASSFNALASQETQYF.

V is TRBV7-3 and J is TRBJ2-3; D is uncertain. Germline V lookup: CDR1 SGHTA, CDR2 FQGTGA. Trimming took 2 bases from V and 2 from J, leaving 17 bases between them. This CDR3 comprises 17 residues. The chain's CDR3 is CASSLLALRGSTDTQYF. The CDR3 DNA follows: TGTGCCAGCAGCTTACTGGCTCTCCGCGGTTCCACAGATACGCAGTATTTT.

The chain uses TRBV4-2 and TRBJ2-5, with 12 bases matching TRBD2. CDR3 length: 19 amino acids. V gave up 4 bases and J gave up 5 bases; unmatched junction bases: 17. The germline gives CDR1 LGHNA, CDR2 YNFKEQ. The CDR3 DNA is TGTGCCAGCAGCCCGGGCCGTGGACTAGCGGGAATTTATTCGGAGACCCAGTACTTC. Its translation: CASSPGRGLAGIYSETQYF.

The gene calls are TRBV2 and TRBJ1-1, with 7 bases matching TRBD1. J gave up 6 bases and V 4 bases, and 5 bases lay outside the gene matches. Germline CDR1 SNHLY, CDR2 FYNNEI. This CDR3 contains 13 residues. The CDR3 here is CASSGQGLAEAFF. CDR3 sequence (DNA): TGTGCCAGCAGTGGACAGGGCCTCGCTGAAGCTTTCTTT.

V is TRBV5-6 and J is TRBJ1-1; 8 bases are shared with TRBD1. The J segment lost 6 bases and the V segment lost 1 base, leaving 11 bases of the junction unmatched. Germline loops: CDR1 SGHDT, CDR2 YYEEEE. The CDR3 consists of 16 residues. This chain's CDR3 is CASSLYLSGGKAEAFF. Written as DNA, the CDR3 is TGTGCCAGCAGCTTGTATCTTTCAGGGGGCAAAGCTGAAGCTTTCTTT.

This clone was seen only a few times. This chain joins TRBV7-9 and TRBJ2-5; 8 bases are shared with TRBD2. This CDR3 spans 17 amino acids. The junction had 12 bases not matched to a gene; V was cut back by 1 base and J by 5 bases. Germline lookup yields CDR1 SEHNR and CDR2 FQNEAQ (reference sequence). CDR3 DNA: TGTGCCAGCAGCTTAGGGAAGACTAGCGCGGGTGGGGAGACCCAGTACTTC. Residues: CASSLGKTSAGGETQYF.

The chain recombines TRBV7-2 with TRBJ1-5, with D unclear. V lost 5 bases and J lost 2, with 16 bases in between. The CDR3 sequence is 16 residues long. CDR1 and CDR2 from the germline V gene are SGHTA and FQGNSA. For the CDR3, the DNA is TGTGCCAGCAGCCCCGCTCCGGGGAAACGCAATCAGCCCCAGCATTTT. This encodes CASSPAPGKRNQPQHF.